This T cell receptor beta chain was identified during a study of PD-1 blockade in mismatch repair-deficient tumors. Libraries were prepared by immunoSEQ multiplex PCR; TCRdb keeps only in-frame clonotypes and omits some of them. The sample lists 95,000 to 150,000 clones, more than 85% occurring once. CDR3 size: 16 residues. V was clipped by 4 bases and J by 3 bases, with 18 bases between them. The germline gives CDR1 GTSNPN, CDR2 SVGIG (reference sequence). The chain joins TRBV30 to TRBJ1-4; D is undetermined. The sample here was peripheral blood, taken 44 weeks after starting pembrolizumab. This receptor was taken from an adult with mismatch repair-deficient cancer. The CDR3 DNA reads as TGTGCCTGGACCTACAAAACATGGTTATCTAATGAAAAACTGTTTTTT. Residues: CAWTYKTWLSNEKLFF.